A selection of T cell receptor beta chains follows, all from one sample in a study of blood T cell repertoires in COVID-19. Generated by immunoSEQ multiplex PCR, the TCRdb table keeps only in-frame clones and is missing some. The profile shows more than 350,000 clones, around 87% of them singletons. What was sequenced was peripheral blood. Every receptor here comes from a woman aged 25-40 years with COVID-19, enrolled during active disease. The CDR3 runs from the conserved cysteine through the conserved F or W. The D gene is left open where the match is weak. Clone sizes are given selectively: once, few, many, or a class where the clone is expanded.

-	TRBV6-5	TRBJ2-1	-	CASTRGNSYNEQFF	TGTGCCAGCACGCGGGGCAACTCCTACAATGAGCAGTTCTTC
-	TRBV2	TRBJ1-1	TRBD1	CASRRDRDTEAFF	TGTGCCAGCAGGAGGGACAGGGACACTGAAGCTTTCTTT
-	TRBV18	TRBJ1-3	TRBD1	CASSPLGGQGAGNTIYF	TGTGCCAGCTCACCACTTGGAGGACAGGGGGCTGGAAACACCATATATTTT
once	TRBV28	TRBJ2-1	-	CASHGGAVPYNEQFF	TGTGCCAGCCATGGAGGGGCAGTACCCTACAATGAGCAGTTCTTC
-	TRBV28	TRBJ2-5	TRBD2	CASSFPLGGGRQKETQYF	TGTGCCAGCAGTTTCCCCTTGGGGGGCGGGAGGCAGAAAGAGACCCAGTACTTC
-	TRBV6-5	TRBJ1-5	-	CASSRGIQGNQPQHF	TGTGCCAGCAGCCGCGGTATCCAGGGAAACCAGCCCCAGCATTTT
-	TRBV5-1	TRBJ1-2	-	CASTPGGPFYGYTF	TGCGCCAGCACGCCGGGGGGGCCATTCTATGGCTACACCTTC
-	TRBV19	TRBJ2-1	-	CASRTENEQFF	TGTGCCAGTAGGACTGAAAATGAGCAGTTCTTC
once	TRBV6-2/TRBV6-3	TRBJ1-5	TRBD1	CASSHLLDRAPNQPQHF	TGTGCCAGCAGTCACCTCCTGGACAGGGCGCCCAATCAGCCCCAGCATTTT
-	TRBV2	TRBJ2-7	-	CASRETDEWGGSYEQYF	TGTGCCAGCAGGGAGACAGATGAATGGGGAGGCTCCTACGAGCAGTACTTC
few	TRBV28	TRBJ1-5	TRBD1	CASSPQGRGQGQPQHF	TGTGCCAGCAGTCCGCAGGGCAGGGGGCAGGGTCAGCCCCAGCATTTT
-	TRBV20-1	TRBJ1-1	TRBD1	CSASRQGSAAFF	TGCAGTGCTAGTAGACAGGGATCTGCAGCTTTCTTT
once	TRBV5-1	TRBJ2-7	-	CASSLEGAYEQYF	TGCGCCAGCAGCTTGGAAGGGGCCTACGAGCAGTACTTC
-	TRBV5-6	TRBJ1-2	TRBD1	CASSEDRGITNYGYTF	TGTGCCAGCAGCGAGGACAGGGGGATAACTAACTATGGCTACACCTTC
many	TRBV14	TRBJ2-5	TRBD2	CASSQGGAALLTQYF	TGTGCCAGCAGCCAGGGAGGGGCCGCGTTGTTGACCCAGTACTTC